These T cell receptor beta chains were read from a single sample in a study of early T cells in non-severe SARS-CoV-2 infection. In TCRdb, the 5' RACE reads were re-called with MiXCR into one record per CDR3 protein. The table includes 20,000 to 25,000 distinct CDR3 sequences, 5% detected once. The sequenced sample was whole blood. These receptor sequences come from an adult who was a healthcare worker with PCR-confirmed SARS-CoV-2 infection or an uninfected control (not recorded which). Each CDR3 is given with its conserved first and last residue. The D gene is left open where the match is weak. Size tells how often a clone was seen, or its class if it is expanded.

V gene,D gene,J gene,clone size,CDR3 protein,CDR3 DNA
TRBV9,-,TRBJ2-3,many,CASSVEIRATDTQYF,TGTGCCAGCAGCGTAGAGATTAGGGCGACAGATACGCAGTATTTT
TRBV6-5,-,TRBJ1-1,many,CASSYAPGTGGGNTEAFF,TGTGCCAGCAGTTACGCCCCCGGAACAGGAGGAGGGAACACTGAAGCTTTCTTT
TRBV5-1,TRBD2,TRBJ2-2,many,CASYPASGANTGELFF,TGCGCCAGCTACCCGGCGAGCGGGGCCAACACCGGGGAGCTGTTTTTT
TRBV10-3,TRBD1,TRBJ1-2,many,CAISFGTGEDYGYTF,TGTGCCATCAGTTTCGGGACAGGGGAGGACTATGGCTACACCTTC
TRBV15,-,TRBJ1-4,medium-sized,CATSARTAPTNEKLFF,TGTGCCACCAGCGCCCGGACAGCCCCAACTAATGAAAAACTGTTTTTT
TRBV20-1,-,TRBJ2-3,many,CSGVPWKGFTDTQYF,TGCAGTGGTGTCCCTTGGAAGGGGTTCACAGATACGCAGTATTTT
TRBV29-1,TRBD1,TRBJ2-4,many,CSVQSGTGCLCLDIQYF,TGCAGCGTTCAATCCGGGACAGGGTGTTTATGCTTGGACATTCAGTACTTC
TRBV7-9,-,TRBJ1-1,many,CASSLGGRVTEAFF,TGTGCCAGCAGCTTAGGCGGGAGGGTGACTGAAGCTTTCTTT
TRBV30,-,TRBJ2-7,many,CAWSVSDEQYF,TGTGCCTGGAGTGTTAGCGACGAGCAGTACTTC
TRBV5-1,-,TRBJ1-1,few,CASSLGIERGYTEAFF,TGCGCCAGCAGCTTGGGCATCGAACGTGGGTACACTGAAGCTTTCTTT
TRBV7-8,-,TRBJ2-5,many,CASSSPITGPGLETQYF,TGTGCCAGCAGCTCTCCCATCACGGGGCCAGGGCTAGAGACCCAGTACTTC
TRBV5-1,-,TRBJ2-2,many,CASSRDRSPQYYDTGELFF,TGCGCCAGCAGCCGAGACAGGAGCCCCCAATATTATGACACCGGGGAGCTGTTTTTT
TRBV20-1,TRBD2,TRBJ2-7,many,CSAGGLVREQYF,TGCAGTGCTGGAGGACTAGTCCGCGAGCAGTACTTC
TRBV12-3/TRBV12-4,-,TRBJ1-6,many,CASSKRLSSYNSPLHF,TGTGCCAGCAGTAAGAGATTAAGCTCCTATAATTCACCCCTCCACTTT
TRBV2,TRBD1,TRBJ2-2,many,CANRGQDTGELFF,TGTGCCAACAGGGGGCAGGACACCGGGGAGCTGTTTTTT
TRBV20-1,-,TRBJ2-3,many,CSARDETPSTDTQYF,TGCAGTGCTAGAGATGAGACACCCAGCACAGATACGCAGTATTTT
TRBV9,TRBD1,TRBJ1-6,medium-sized,CASSVEGQNNSPLHF,TGTGCCAGCAGCGTAGAGGGACAGAATAATTCACCCCTCCACTTT
TRBV20-1,-,TRBJ2-3,few,CRGRPTFNTDTQYF,TGCAGAGGCCGGCCGACGTTTAACACAGATACGCAGTATTTT
TRBV19,-,TRBJ1-5,few,CASSEQANQPQHF,TGTGCCAGTAGTGAACAGGCTAATCAGCCCCAGCATTTT
TRBV7-6,TRBD1,TRBJ1-2,many,CASSLGTGGSYGYTF,TGTGCCAGCAGCTTGGGGACAGGGGGCAGCTATGGCTACACCTTC
TRBV10-1,TRBD2,TRBJ2-5,few,CASSEPVAGGRETQYF,TGCGCCAGCAGTGAGCCCGTAGCGGGGGGCAGAGAGACCCAGTACTTC
TRBV6-2/TRBV6-3,-,TRBJ1-1,few,CASSQGLSSFF,TGTGCCAGCAGTCAGGGACTCAGTTCCTTCTTT